This is a list of T cell receptor beta chains from one sample in a study of identifying expanded T cells in peripheral blood. Profiled with immunoSEQ multiplex PCR; TCRdb holds only in-frame clones, not every one. Of approximately 94,000 clones in the sample, around nine tenths were seen once. The sequenced sample was blood. The receptors were sampled from a person aged 18 to 75 in good health. The conserved cysteine and the conserved F or W are not part of the CDR3 here. Fields, in order: J gene, V gene, clone size, CDR3 protein. The size entry is marked missing in some rows and otherwise reads once, few, many or a size class.

J: TRBJ2-5
V: TRBV6-5
size: .
CDR3: ASTDSGGVQETQY

J: TRBJ1-3
V: TRBV9
size: .
CDR3: ASSVASAGGSGNTIY

J: TRBJ1-6
V: TRBV6-4
size: .
CDR3: ASSDDSPLH

J: TRBJ1-5
V: TRBV2
size: .
CDR3: ASATGAMGNQPQH

J: TRBJ1-2
V: TRBV4-1
size: .
CDR3: ASSQEVQGGSYGYT

J: TRBJ1-1
V: TRBV14
size: .
CDR3: ASSQGFAFMNTEAF

J: TRBJ1-2
V: TRBV15
size: .
CDR3: ATSRDLKDGYT

J: TRBJ1-2
V: TRBV5-1
size: .
CDR3: ASSGDRGFDGYT

J: TRBJ1-4
V: TRBV7-8
size: .
CDR3: ASSLRRGGDGPTNEKLF

J: TRBJ1-5
V: TRBV2
size: .
CDR3: ASSVSSDGLVYSNQPQH

J: TRBJ2-7
V: TRBV29-1
size: .
CDR3: SVGFLGPGYEQY

J: TRBJ1-1
V: TRBV30
size: .
CDR3: AWGRWTEAF

J: TRBJ1-5
V: TRBV9
size: once
CDR3: ASSEGGANQPQH

J: TRBJ1-3
V: TRBV7-9
size: .
CDR3: ASSFRTAAGNTIY

J: TRBJ2-3
V: TRBV5-1
size: once
CDR3: ASSALAGGTDTQY

J: TRBJ1-3
V: TRBV5-6
size: once
CDR3: ASSLVSGGNTIY

J: TRBJ1-1
V: TRBV5-1
size: .
CDR3: ASSLRDDTEAF

J: TRBJ2-1
V: TRBV30
size: .
CDR3: AWKLAGIHNEQF

J: TRBJ1-1
V: TRBV9
size: .
CDR3: ASSVTTGATSNTEAF

J: TRBJ1-2
V: TRBV4-2
size: .
CDR3: ASSQEGPQGYGYT

J: TRBJ1-1
V: TRBV19
size: .
CDR3: ASSIDSFTEAF

J: TRBJ2-2
V: TRBV5-1
size: .
CDR3: ASSLRQGAPGELF

J: TRBJ2-3
V: TRBV7-9
size: .
CDR3: ASSLGSGVTGPTDTQY

J: TRBJ2-7
V: TRBV19
size: .
CDR3: ASSIELSRDARY

J: TRBJ1-1
V: TRBV18
size: once
CDR3: ASSSGDGYTEAF

J: TRBJ1-2
V: TRBV10-2
size: .
CDR3: ASSDPAGTGGYT

J: TRBJ2-2
V: TRBV6-1
size: .
CDR3: ASSFKTETGELF

J: TRBJ2-7
V: TRBV7-8
size: .
CDR3: ASSLSVRDPPYEQY

J: TRBJ1-5
V: TRBV6-4
size: many
CDR3: ASSEGPANQPQH

J: TRBJ1-3
V: TRBV4-2
size: .
CDR3: ASSSFGSKLSGNTIY

J: TRBJ2-3
V: TRBV6-5
size: .
CDR3: ASRPTGRDTQY

J: TRBJ1-1
V: TRBV6-6
size: .
CDR3: ASSYDSLGARTEAF

J: TRBJ1-1
V: TRBV7-3
size: .
CDR3: ASSLNQPETEAF

J: TRBJ1-1
V: TRBV19
size: once
CDR3: ASGTGAPYTEAF

J: TRBJ1-3
V: TRBV9
size: .
CDR3: ASSPGTGSGNTIY

J: TRBJ1-1
V: TRBV5-6
size: .
CDR3: ASSFRQGRAF

J: TRBJ1-3
V: TRBV10-3
size: once
CDR3: ASRGENTIY

J: TRBJ2-7
V: TRBV6-1
size: .
CDR3: ASNWGEYEQY

J: TRBJ2-7
V: TRBV30
size: .
CDR3: AWNKEGEQY

J: TRBJ2-1
V: TRBV28
size: .
CDR3: ASSPSWGQGPTLYNEQF

J: TRBJ2-1
V: TRBV21-1
size: once
CDR3: ASSKDHSYVYNEQF

J: TRBJ2-1
V: TRBV7-2
size: .
CDR3: ASRPSLLNEQF

J: TRBJ2-7
V: TRBV2
size: .
CDR3: ASSENGGRPPNEQY

J: TRBJ1-1
V: TRBV7-6
size: .
CDR3: ASSLAQGADTEAF

J: TRBJ1-1
V: TRBV6-5
size: .
CDR3: ASSYSDINTEAF

J: TRBJ2-1
V: TRBV4-3
size: .
CDR3: ASSPGTGLDNEQF

J: TRBJ1-1
V: TRBV4-1
size: .
CDR3: ASSQDVGPANEAF

J: TRBJ1-1
V: TRBV29-1
size: .
CDR3: SVLFGRMNTEAF

J: TRBJ1-2
V: TRBV9
size: .
CDR3: ASSANPQGADYGYT

J: TRBJ2-5
V: TRBV27
size: .
CDR3: ASSLGGAQEETQY